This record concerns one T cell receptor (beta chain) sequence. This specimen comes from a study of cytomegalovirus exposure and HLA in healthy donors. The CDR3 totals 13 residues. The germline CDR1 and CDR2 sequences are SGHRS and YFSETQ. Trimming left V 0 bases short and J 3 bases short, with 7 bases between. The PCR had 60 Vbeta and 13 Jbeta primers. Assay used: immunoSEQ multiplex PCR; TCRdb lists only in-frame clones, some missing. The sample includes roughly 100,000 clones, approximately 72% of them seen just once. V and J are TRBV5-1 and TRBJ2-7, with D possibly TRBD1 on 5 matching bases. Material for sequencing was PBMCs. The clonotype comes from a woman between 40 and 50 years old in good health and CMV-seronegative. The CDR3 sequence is CASSLAGFYEQYF. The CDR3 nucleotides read TGCGCCAGCAGCTTGGCAGGGTTCTACGAGCAGTACTTC.